These 3 T cell receptor beta chains originate from one sample sequenced in a study of PD-1 blockade in mismatch repair-deficient tumors. Profiling relied on immunoSEQ multiplex PCR, and the TCRdb table lists in-frame clones only, not all of them. The table records 90,000 to 130,000 clones, over 60% of them present only once. The sequenced sample was peripheral blood, obtained 60 weeks after starting pembrolizumab. These TCRs come from an adult with mismatch repair-deficient cancer.

This rearrangement joins TRBV9 to TRBJ2-1; D is perhaps TRBD1 (5 bases). The CDR3 extends over 16 amino acids. The germline V gene has CDR1 SGDLS and CDR2 YYNGEE. The V end was cut by 0 bases, the J end by 7 bases, with 17 bases between. Here the CDR3 reads CASSVGGSGARNEQFF. The CDR3 region has the DNA TGTGCCAGCAGCGTAGGGGGATCTGGGGCTCGGAATGAGCAGTTCTTC. Full variable domain (outside the CDR3, taken from reference TRBV9 and TRBJ2-1): DSGVTQTPKHLITATGQRVTLRCSPRSGDLSVYWYQQSLDQGLQFLIQYYNGEERAKGNILERFSAQQFPDLHSELNLSSLELGDSALYFCASSVGGSGARNEQFFGPGTRLTVL.

This clone was seen once. The chain recombines TRBV4-1 with TRBJ1-1; D remains unclear. Per the germline V gene, CDR1 is MGHRA and CDR2 is YSYEKL. Between the trimmed V and J ends, which lost 0 bases and 9 bases, there was a span of 11 bases. This CDR3 is built from 13 residues. The CDR3 spells CASSQDSVTKAFF. The CDR3 DNA sequence: TGCGCCAGCAGCCAAGATTCGGTGACAAAAGCTTTCTTT.

V is TRBV15 and J is TRBJ1-5; a weak D match, TRBD1 (5 bases). From germline, CDR1 is LNHNV and CDR2 YYDKDF (reference sequence). CDR3 size: 15 residues. V was pared by 0 bases and J by 1 base, with 7 bases between. DNA of the CDR3: TGTGCCACCAGCAGAGATTGGGGGAGCAATCAGCCCCAGCATTTT. The encoded protein is CATSRDWGSNQPQHF.